This T cell receptor (beta chain) was observed in a study of blood T cell repertoires in COVID-19. Study in general: Collection of acute and convalescent COVID-19 samples took place in the United States, Italy and Spain. Nucleic acid was either cDNA or gDNA, and it came from T cells, B-cell-depleted T cells, or PBMCs.

In Seattle, patients joined the study during active infection and were tracked longitudinally. Germline values: CDR1 SGHVS, CDR2 FQNEAQ. This CDR3 comprises 14 residues. V lost 4 bases to trimming and J lost 4 bases; unmatched junction nucleotides: 6. Authors' processing steps: From reference gene primer amplification, estimates of nucleated cell counts were derived. Sequenced by immunoSEQ multiplex PCR; TCRdb stores in-frame clones only, minus some. The DNA was the basis for D and trimming; V, J and clone size are from that table. The table shows about 270,000 clones, with about nine tenths occurring only once.

The chain is built from TRBV7-8 and TRBJ2-5, with 7 bases matching TRBD2. The sequence derives from a woman in her 30s with COVID-19, enrolled during active disease. Sequences were obtained from peripheral blood. CDR3 sequence reads: CASSYGTIGETQYF. In nucleotides, the CDR3 is TGTGCCAGCAGCTATGGGACTATTGGAGAGACCCAGTACTTC.